This T cell receptor (beta chain) stems from a study of cytomegalovirus exposure and HLA in healthy donors. The PCR made use of 60 Vbeta and 13 Jbeta primers. The table came from immunoSEQ multiplex PCR; TCRdb's copy has only in-frame clones and leaves some out. The sample lists around 130,000 clones, around two thirds occurring once. The material sequenced was PBMCs. The sequence was obtained from a woman aged 40 to 50 in good health and CMV-seropositive.

The CDR3 sequence: CASSLQGDGSYEQYF. As DNA, the CDR3 is TGTGCCAGCAGTCTTCAGGGGGACGGATCCTACGAGCAGTACTTC. The chain couples TRBV6-5 to TRBJ2-5; 7 nucleotides line up with TRBD1. The J call may be in error: the DNA end matches TRBJ2-7 better. CDR3 length: 15 amino acids. Germline values: CDR1 MNHEY, CDR2 SVGAGI.